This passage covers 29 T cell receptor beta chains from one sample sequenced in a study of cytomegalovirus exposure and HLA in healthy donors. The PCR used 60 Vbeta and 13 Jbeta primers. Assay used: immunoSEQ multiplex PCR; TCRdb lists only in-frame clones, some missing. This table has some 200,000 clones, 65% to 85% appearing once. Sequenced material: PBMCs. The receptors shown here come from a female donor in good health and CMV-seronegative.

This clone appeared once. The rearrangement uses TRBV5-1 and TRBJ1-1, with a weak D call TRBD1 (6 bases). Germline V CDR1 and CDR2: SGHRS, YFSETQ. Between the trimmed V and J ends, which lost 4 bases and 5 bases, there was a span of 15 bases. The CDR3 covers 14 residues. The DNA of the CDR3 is TGCGCCAGCAGCCCCGTAGGGGGGGGAACTGAAGCTTTCTTT. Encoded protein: CASSPVGGGTEAFF.

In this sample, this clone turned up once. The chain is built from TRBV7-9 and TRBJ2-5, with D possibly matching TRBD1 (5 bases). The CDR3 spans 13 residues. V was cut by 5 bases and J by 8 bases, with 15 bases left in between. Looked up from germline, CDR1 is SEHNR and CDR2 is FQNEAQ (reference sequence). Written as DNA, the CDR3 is TGTGCCAGCAGCCAGTCCCTACAGGCTACCCAGTACTTC. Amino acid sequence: CASSQSLQATQYF.

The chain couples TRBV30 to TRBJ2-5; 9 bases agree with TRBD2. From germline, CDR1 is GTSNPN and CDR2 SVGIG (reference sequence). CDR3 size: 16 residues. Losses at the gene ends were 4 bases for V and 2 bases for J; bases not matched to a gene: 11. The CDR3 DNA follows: TGTGCCTGGACCCCAATCCCGGGACTAGCACAAGAGACCCAGTACTTC. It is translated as CAWTPIPGLAQETQYF.

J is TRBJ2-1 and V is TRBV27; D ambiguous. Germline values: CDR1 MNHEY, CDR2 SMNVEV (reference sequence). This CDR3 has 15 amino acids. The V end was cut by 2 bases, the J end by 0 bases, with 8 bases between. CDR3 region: CASSLSASSYNEQFF. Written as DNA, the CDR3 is TGTGCCAGCAGTTTAAGCGCGAGCTCCTACAATGAGCAGTTCTTC.

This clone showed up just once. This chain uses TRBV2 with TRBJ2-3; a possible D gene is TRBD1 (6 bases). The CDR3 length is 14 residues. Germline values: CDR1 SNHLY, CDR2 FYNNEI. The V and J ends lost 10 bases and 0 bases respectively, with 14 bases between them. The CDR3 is CATSRGGSTDTQYF. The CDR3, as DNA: TGTGCCACATCGCGAGGGGGTAGCACAGATACGCAGTATTTT.

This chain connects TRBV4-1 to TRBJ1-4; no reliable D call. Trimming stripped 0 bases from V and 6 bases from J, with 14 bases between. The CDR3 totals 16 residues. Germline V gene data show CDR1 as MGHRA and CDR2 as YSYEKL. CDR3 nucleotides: TGCGCCAGCAGCCAAGATGTGGCAGGCCTTTATGAAAAACTGTTTTTT. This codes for CASSQDVAGLYEKLFF.

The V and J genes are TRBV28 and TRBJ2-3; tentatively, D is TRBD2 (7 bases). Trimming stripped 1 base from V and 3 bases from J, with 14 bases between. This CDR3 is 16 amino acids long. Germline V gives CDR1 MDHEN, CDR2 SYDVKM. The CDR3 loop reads CASSLYGGRVTDTQYF. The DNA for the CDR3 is TGTGCCAGCAGTTTATACGGGGGGCGCGTAACAGATACGCAGTATTTT. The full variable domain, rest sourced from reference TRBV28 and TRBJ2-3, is DVKVTQSSRYLVKRTGEKVFLECVQDMDHENMFWYRQDPGLGLRLIYFSYDVKMKEKGDIPEGYSVSREKKERFSLILESASTNQTSMYLCASSLYGGRVTDTQYFGPGTRLTVL.

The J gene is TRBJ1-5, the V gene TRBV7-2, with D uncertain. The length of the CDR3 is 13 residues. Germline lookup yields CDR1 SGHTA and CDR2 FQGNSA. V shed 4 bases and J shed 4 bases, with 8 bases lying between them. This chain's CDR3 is CASSSGRNQPQHF. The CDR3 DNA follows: TGTGCCAGCAGCTCGGGAAGAAATCAGCCCCAGCATTTT.

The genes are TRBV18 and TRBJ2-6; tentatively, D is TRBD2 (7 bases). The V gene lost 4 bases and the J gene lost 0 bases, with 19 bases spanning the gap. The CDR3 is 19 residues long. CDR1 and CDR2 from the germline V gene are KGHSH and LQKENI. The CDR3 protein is CASSLRGGARISGANVLTF. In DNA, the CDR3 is TGTGCCAGCTCACTGCGAGGGGGGGCCCGAATCTCTGGGGCCAACGTCCTGACTTTC.

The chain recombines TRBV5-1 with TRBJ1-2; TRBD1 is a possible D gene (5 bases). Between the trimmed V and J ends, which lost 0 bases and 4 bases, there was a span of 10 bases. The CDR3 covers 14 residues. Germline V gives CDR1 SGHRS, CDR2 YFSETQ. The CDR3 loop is CASSLEGMAYGYTF. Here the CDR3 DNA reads TGCGCCAGCAGCTTGGAGGGGATGGCCTATGGCTACACCTTC.

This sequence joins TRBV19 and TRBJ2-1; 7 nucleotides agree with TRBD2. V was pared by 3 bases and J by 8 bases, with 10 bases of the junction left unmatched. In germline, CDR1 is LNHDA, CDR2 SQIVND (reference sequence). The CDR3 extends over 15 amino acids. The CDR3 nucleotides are TGTGCCAGTAGTATGGGGTGGGGGGGTTTGCATGAGCAGTTCTTC. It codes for CASSMGWGGLHEQFF.

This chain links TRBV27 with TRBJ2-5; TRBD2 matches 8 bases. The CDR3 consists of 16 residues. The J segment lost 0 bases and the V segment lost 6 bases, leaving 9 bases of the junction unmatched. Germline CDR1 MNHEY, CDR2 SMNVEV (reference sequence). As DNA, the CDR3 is TGTGCCAGCAGATCCGTTCCAGCGGGAGACCAAGAGACCCAGTACTTC. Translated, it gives CASRSVPAGDQETQYF.

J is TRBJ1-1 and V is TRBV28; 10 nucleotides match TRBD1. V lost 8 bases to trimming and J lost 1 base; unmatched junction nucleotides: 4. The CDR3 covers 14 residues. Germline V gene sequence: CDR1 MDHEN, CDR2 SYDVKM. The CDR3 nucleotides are TGTGCCAGCGGTCGGACAGGGGGGAACACTGAAGCTTTCTTT. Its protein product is CASGRTGGNTEAFF.

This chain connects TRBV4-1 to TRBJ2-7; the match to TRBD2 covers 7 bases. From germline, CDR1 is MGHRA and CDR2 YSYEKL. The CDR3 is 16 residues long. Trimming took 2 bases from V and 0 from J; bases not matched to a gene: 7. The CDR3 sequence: CASSQSHGGSSYEQYF. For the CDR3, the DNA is TGCGCCAGCAGCCAATCCCACGGGGGGAGCTCCTACGAGCAGTACTTC.

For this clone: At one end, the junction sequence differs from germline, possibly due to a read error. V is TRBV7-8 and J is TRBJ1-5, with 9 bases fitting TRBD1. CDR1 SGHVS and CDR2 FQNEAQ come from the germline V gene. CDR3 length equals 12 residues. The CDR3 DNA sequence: TGTGCCAGCAGCAGCGGGACAGGGCCAATGGATTTT. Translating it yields CASSSGTGPMDF.

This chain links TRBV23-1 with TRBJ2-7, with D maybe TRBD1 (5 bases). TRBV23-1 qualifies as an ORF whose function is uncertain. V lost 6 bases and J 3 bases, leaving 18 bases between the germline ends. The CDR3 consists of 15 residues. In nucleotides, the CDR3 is TGCGCCAGCAGACCCCGGGCCCTGGGGCACTACGAGCAGTACTTC. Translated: CASRPRALGHYEQYF.

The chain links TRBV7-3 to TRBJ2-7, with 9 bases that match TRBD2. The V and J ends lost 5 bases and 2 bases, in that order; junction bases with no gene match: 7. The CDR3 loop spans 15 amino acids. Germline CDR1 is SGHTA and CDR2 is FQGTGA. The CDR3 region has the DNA TGTGCCAGCAGCCCTAATCTAGCGGGACCCTACGAGCAGTACTTC. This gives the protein CASSPNLAGPYEQYF.

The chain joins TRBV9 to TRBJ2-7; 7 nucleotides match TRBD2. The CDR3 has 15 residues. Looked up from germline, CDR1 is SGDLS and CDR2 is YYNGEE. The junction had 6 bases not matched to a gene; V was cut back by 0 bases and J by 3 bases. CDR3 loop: CASSVGLSGVYEQYF. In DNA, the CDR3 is TGTGCCAGCAGCGTAGGTTTGAGCGGGGTCTACGAGCAGTACTTC.

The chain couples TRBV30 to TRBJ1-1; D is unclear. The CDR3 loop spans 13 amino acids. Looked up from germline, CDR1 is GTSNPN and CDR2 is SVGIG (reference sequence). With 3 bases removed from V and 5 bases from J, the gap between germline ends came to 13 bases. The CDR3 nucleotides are TGTGCCTGGAGCCTAAGTGTTCGGACTGAAGCTTTCTTT. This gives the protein CAWSLSVRTEAFF.

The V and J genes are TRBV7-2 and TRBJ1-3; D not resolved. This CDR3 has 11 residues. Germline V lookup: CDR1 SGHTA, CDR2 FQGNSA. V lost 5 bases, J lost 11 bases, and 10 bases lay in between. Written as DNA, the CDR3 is TGTGCCAGCAGCCTCACTCGTCCCATATATTTT. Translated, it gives CASSLTRPIYF.

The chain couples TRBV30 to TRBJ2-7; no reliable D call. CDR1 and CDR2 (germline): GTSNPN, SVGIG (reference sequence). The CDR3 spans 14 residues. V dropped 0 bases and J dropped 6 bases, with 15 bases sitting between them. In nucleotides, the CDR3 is TGTGCCTGGAGTGTACAATTAACGTCGGGCGAGCAGTACTTC. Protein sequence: CAWSVQLTSGEQYF.

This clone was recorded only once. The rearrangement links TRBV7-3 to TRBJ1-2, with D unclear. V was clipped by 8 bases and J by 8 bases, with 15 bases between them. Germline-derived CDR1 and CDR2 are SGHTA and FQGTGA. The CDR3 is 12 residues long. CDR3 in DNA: TGTGCCAGCCTTGAGGGTATTGGGGGCTACACCTTC. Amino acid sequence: CASLEGIGGYTF.

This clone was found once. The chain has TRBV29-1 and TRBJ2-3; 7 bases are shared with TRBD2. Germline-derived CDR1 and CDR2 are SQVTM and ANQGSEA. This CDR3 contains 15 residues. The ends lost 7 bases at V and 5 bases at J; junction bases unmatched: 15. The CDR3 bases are TGCAGCGGTCAGGGACTACCCCGTGCGGTAGATACGCAGTATTTT. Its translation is CSGQGLPRAVDTQYF.

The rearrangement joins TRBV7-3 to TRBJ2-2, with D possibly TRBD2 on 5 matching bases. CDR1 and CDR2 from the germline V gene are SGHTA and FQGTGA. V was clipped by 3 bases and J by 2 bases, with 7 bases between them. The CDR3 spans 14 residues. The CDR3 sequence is CASSLGRNTGELFF. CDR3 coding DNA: TGTGCCAGCAGCTTGGGGAGAAACACCGGGGAGCTGTTTTTT.

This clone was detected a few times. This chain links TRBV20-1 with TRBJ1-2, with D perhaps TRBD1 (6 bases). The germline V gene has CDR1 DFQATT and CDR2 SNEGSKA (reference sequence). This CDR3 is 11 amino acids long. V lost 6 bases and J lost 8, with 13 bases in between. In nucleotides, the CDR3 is TGCAGTGCCGAGAAGGGGGACGGCTACACCTTC. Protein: CSAEKGDGYTF.

The CDR3 spells CASSLIRSTGGQYF. The CDR3 DNA is TGTGCCAGCAGTTTAATACGGAGTACAGGCGGCCAGTACTTC. V gene TRBV28 combines with J gene TRBJ2-5; D is possibly TRBD1 (5 bases). The V gene's germline CDR1 is MDHEN and CDR2 SYDVKM. The CDR3 extends over 14 amino acids. With 2 bases removed from V and 10 bases from J, the gap between germline ends came to 17 bases.

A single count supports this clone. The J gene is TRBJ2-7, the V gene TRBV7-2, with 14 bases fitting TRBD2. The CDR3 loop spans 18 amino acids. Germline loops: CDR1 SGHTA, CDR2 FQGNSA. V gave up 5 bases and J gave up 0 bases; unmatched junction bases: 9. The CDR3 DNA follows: TGTGCCAGCAGCCTCAGAGTAGGGACTAGCGGGAGCTCCTACGAGCAGTACTTC. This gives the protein CASSLRVGTSGSSYEQYF.

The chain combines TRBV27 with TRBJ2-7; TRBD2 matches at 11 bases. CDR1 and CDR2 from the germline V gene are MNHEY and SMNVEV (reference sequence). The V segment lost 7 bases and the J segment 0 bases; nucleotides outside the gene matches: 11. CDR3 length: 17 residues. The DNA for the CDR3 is TGTGCCAGCATCCCCATAGGACTAGCGGGCGTCTCCTACGAGCAGTACTTC. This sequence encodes CASIPIGLAGVSYEQYF.

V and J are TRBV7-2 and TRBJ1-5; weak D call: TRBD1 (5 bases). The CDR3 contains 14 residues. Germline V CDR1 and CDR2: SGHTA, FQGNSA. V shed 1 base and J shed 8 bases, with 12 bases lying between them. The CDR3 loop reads CASSLVAGLEPQHF. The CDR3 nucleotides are TGTGCCAGCAGCTTAGTGGCAGGGTTGGAGCCCCAGCATTTT.